These T cell receptor beta chains were read from a single sample in a study of sequential checkpoint blockade in melanoma. TCRdb's copy holds only in-frame clones and misses some; the assay was immunoSEQ multiplex PCR. The sample holds roughly 2,700 clones, about 24% seen once. The specimen comprised tumor tissue (inferred from file names), sampled from a patient given nivolumab and ipilimumab in sequence. Receptors originate from a human donor with melanoma. Each CDR3 is given with its conserved first and last residue. The order of the fields is V gene, J gene, CDR3 protein.

TRBV6-7	TRBJ1-5	CASSYGGGGAYGQPQHF
TRBV11-3	TRBJ1-2	CASSWRTGGVQGYTF
TRBV5-1	TRBJ1-1	CASSLEFRVGYTEAFF
TRBV7-1	TRBJ2-1	CASSQASVSEQFF
TRBV25-1	TRBJ1-6	CASRKTGGNSPLHF
TRBV30	TRBJ1-1	CAWSPNRGAYRWDTEAFF
TRBV11-3	TRBJ2-7	CASSSTRRVHEQYF
TRBV19	TRBJ2-3	CASSMRWDYRTDTQYF
TRBV6-8	TRBJ1-5	CASSYASGQPQHF
TRBV25-1	TRBJ1-4	CASSVRTGTANEKLFF
TRBV6-8	TRBJ2-7	CASGRLAPLGEQYF
TRBV12-5	TRBJ2-7	CASRRTGGHEQYF
TRBV9	TRBJ2-7	CASSRKTWTGRDHEQYF
TRBV18	TRBJ1-1	CASSPLGTGGTEAFF
TRBV11-3	TRBJ1-2	CASSPERGGYGYTF
TRBV6-8	TRBJ2-1	CASSYAGGASYNEQFF
TRBV18	TRBJ2-5	CASSLQQGKETQYF
TRBV6-8	TRBJ1-1	CASLGTGTEAFF
TRBV9	TRBJ2-2	CASSEWSGELFF
TRBV11-3	TRBJ2-1	CASSISGGAYNEQFF
TRBV11-3	TRBJ1-6	CASSLVPGDNSPLHF
TRBV19	TRBJ1-5	CASSTRQDQPQHF
TRBV10-2	TRBJ1-5	CASSETGNQPQHF
TRBV11-3	TRBJ1-1	CASSLEASEDTEAFF
TRBV4-1	TRBJ1-3	CASSPRGGSGNTIYF
TRBV29-1	TRBJ1-2	CSVYDRNYGYTF
TRBV6-8	TRBJ1-2	CASSYWNNYGYTF
TRBV6-7	TRBJ2-7	CASSPGREQYF
TRBV6-8	TRBJ2-7	CASSVGTDSSYEQYF
TRBV4-1	TRBJ1-6	CASSPTVRTGYNSPLHF
TRBV19	TRBJ2-7	CASSMDRRSYEQYF
TRBV4-1	TRBJ2-7	CASSQQTSGGTYEQYF
TRBV29-1	TRBJ2-1	CSSSLGLGLDGEQFF
TRBV9	TRBJ1-4	CASSVGTDRDTNEKLFF
TRBV19	TRBJ2-3	CASSTPGLADTQYF
TRBV9	TRBJ1-1	CASSVGRLNTEAFF
TRBV6-8	TRBJ1-5	CASSPVQYSNQPQHF
TRBV6-8	TRBJ1-1	CASRLGVVTEAFF
TRBV7-1	TRBJ2-5	CASSFSGGETQYF
TRBV6-8	TRBJ1-5	CASSLGPIGQPQHF
TRBV19	TRBJ1-2	CASSIGSGVGYTF
TRBV9	TRBJ2-1	CASSDRTSGFSYNEQFF
TRBV9	TRBJ2-3	CASSITGGVADTQYF
TRBV5-1	TRBJ2-2	CASTVFNLNTGELFF
TRBV11-3	TRBJ1-3	CASSYDTTGNTIYF
TRBV29-1	TRBJ2-2	CSVPQGWVLAGGTGELFF
TRBV6-8	TRBJ1-5	CASSYRASNQPQHF
TRBV19	TRBJ1-2	CASSRQGSGYTF
TRBV9	TRBJ2-1	CASSRLAGGMYNEQFF
TRBV11-3	TRBJ2-1	CASSPLQGYSYNEQFF
TRBV11-3	TRBJ2-2	CASSSDPGTGELFF